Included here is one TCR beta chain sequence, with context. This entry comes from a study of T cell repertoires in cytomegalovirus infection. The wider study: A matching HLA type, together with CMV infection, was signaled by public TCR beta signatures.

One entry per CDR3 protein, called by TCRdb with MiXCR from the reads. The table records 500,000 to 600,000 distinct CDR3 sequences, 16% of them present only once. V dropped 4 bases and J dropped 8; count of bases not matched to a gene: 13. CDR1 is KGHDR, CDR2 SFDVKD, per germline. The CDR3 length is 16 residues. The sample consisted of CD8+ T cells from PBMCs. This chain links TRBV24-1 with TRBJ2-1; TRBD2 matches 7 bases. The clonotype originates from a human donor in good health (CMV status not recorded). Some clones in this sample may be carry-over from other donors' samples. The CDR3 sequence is CATSDPKRGPSDEQFF. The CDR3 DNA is TGTGCCACCAGTGACCCTAAGCGGGGACCCTCGGATGAGCAGTTCTTC.